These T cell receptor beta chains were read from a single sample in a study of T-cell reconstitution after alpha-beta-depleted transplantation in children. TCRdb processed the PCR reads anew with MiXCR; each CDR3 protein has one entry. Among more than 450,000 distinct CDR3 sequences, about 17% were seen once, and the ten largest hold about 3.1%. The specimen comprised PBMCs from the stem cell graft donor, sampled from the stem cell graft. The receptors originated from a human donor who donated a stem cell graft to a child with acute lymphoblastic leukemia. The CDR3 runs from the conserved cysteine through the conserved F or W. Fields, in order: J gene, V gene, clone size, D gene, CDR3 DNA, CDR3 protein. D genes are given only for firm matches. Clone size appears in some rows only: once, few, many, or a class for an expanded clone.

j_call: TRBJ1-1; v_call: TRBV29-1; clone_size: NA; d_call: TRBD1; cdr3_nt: TGCAGCGTGAAGGACAGGGAGGGGAACACTGAAGCTTTCTTT; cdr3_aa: CSVKDREGNTEAFF
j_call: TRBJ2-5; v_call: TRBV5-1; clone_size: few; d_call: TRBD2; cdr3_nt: TGCGCCAGCAGCCCTGACGGGGGAGGGCCTTATGAGACCCAGTACTTC; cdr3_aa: CASSPDGGGPYETQYF
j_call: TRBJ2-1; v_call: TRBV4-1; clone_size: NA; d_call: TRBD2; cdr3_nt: TGCGCCAGCAGCCTAACCCCCCCGAGACTAGCTGTTAATGAGCAGTTCTTC; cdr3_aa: CASSLTPPRLAVNEQFF
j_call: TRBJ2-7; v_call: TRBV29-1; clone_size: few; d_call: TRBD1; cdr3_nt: TGCAGCGTTGTAGTACAGGGGCCCGACGAGCAGTACTTC; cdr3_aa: CSVVVQGPDEQYF
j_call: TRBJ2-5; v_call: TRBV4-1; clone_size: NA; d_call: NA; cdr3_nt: TGCGCCAGCAGCCCCCCGGCCGGGGAGAGGGAGACCCAGTACTTC; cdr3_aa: CASSPPAGERETQYF
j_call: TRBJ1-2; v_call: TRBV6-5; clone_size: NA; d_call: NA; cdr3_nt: TGTGCCAGCAGTTCTCGGTCGTCTTTGGGAGGTGGTGGCTACACCTTC; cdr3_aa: CASSSRSSLGGGGYTF
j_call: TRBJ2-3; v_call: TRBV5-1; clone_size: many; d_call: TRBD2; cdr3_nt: TGCGCCAGCAGCTTTACCGACCAGCGGGAGAACACAGATACGCAGTATTTT; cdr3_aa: CASSFTDQRENTDTQYF
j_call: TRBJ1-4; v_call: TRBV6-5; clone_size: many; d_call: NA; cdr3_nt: TGTGCCAGCAGTTTGAGTGTGATAAATGAAAAACTGTTTTTT; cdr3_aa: CASSLSVINEKLFF
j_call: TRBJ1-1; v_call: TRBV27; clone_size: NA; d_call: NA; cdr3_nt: TGTGCCAGCAGTTTCGGGTTTCTGAACACTGAAGCTTTCTTT; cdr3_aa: CASSFGFLNTEAFF
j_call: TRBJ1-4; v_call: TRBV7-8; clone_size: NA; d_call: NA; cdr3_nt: TGTGCCAGCAGCTTAGGTCTGAGCAGGGATGAAAAACTGTTTTTT; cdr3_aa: CASSLGLSRDEKLFF